The clone carrying this T cell receptor beta chain showed up many times. Antigen specificity is unknown. This CDR3 contains 14 residues. Trimming shortened V by 4 bases and J by 2 bases, and 11 bases separated the two germline ends. Time point specified: pre-sensitization, week 0. The sample's treatment: therapeutic diphenylcyclopropenone sensitization with weekly scalp DPC. Total RNA was isolated from unfractionated whole blood. These data are taken from a study of human T cells and chemical hapten exposure. About the study: Patients got weekly scalp diphenylcyclopropenone doses over the approximately 25-week study.

General observations from the study: All donors were alopecia patients, so their immunity may differ from that of healthy people.

TCRdb re-called the RACE reads with MiXCR, one entry per CDR3 protein. This sample has 250,000 to 300,000 distinct CDR3 sequences; 7.5% to 9% occur once, and the top ten carry approximately 1.2%. The sequenced sample was whole blood, obtained in connection with sensitization to the hapten diphenylcyclopropenone (DPC). The clonotype originates from a man aged 18 to 29 with alopecia areata. Some clones in this sample may be carry-over from other donors' samples. The V and J genes are TRBV12-3 or TRBV12-4 and TRBJ1-1, with D possibly being TRBD1 (6 bases). The CDR3 region is CASSSEQGNTEAFF. CDR3 nucleotides: TGTGCCAGCAGTTCTGAACAGGGAAACACTGAAGCTTTCTTT.